This entry describes one T cell receptor (beta chain). This specimen comes from a study of technical replicates of blood from several donors. Trimming removed 1 base from V and 7 bases from J; junction bases left unmatched: 6. This CDR3 spans 16 amino acids. Germline CDR1 reads LNHNV; CDR2 reads YYDKDF (reference sequence). Sequencing used immunoSEQ multiplex PCR; TCRdb keeps in-frame clones, though not all of them. Among about 59,000 clones listed, around 93% were seen once. The source is a human donor in good health. Some clones in this sample may be carry-over from other donors' samples. The chain employs TRBV15 and TRBJ2-1; TRBD2 matches at 11 bases. Sequencing input: PBMCs. The CDR3 sequence is CATSRVGSGRGNEQFF. In DNA form, the CDR3 reads TGTGCCACCAGCAGAGTAGGTAGCGGGAGGGGGAATGAGCAGTTCTTC.